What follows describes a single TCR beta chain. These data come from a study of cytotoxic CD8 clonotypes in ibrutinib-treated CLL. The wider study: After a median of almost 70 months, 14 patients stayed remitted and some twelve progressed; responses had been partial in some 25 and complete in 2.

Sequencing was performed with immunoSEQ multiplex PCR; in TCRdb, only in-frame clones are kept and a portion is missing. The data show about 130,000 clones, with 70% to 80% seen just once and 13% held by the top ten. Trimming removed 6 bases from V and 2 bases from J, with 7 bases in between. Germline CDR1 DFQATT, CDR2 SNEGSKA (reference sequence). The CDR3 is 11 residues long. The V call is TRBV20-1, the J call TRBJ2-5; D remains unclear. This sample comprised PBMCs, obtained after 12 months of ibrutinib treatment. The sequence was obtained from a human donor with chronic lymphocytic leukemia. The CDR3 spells CSAAPQETQYF. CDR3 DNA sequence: TGCAGTGCCGCCCCACAAGAGACCCAGTACTTC.